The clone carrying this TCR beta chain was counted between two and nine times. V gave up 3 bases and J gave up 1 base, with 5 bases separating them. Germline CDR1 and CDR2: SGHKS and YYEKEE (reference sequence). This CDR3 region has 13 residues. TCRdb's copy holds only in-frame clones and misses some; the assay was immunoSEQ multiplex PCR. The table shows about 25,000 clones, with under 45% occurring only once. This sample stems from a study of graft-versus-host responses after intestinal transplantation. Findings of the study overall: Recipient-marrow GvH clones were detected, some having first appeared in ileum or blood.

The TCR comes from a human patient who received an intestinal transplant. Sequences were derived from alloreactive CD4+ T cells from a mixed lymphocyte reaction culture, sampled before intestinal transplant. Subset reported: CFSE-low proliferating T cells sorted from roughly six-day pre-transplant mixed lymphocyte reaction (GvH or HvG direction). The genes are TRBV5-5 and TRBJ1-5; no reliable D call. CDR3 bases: TGTGCCAGCAGCTCAAAAAGCAATCAGCCCCAGCATTTT. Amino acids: CASSSKSNQPQHF.